The 19 T cell receptor beta chains in this list originate from one sample, sequenced in a study of patients and donors after allogeneic stem cell transplantation. TCRdb recomputed calls from the RT-PCR reads with MiXCR, one row per CDR3 protein. Found here are about a million distinct CDR3 sequences, roughly 18% of them singletons; the top ten hold roughly 6.4%. The source material was blood, either unsorted or a sorted T cell fraction (not recorded which). All receptors come from a human donor who was either an allogeneic HSCT recipient or a stem cell or donor lymphocyte infusion donor (not recorded which). It is not recorded whose cells these are; they may come from a transplant donor.

V is TRBV4-3 and J is TRBJ2-1, with 7 nucleotides matching TRBD1. J was trimmed by 4 bases and V by 1 base; bases with no gene match: 7. The CDR3 length is 16 residues. Germline CDR1 reads LGHNA; CDR2 reads YSLEER. Here the CDR3 reads CASSQARDRRYNEQFF. CDR3 nucleotides: TGCGCCAGCAGCCAAGCTCGGGACAGAAGGTACAATGAGCAGTTCTTC.

The CDR3 spells CASSDPSDIGETQYF. CDR3 sequence (DNA): TGTGCCAGCAGTGACCCCTCCGACATCGGGGAGACCCAGTACTTC. The chain recombines TRBV2 with TRBJ2-5; D unresolved. There are 15 residues in the CDR3. The V end lost 3 bases, the J end lost 5 bases, and 16 bases lay between the germline ends. The germline CDR1 and CDR2 sequences are SNHLY and FYNNEI.

The gene calls are TRBV20-1 and TRBJ2-7; 7 nucleotides agree with TRBD1. There are 15 residues in the CDR3. V shed 0 bases and J 3 bases; nucleotides not matched to a gene: 8. Germline values: CDR1 DFQATT, CDR2 SNEGSKA (reference sequence). CDR3 DNA sequence: TGCAGTGCTAGAGATCGCGACAGGGCTTTCTACGAGCAGTACTTC. This codes for CSARDRDRAFYEQYF.

In its sample, this clonotype was seen a few times. The chain recombines TRBV4-2 with TRBJ2-1, with TRBD2 identical over 11 bases. The CDR3 sequence is 16 residues long. Germline V gives CDR1 LGHNA, CDR2 YNFKEQ. The J segment lost 6 bases and the V segment lost 0 bases, leaving 4 bases of the junction unmatched. The DNA for the CDR3 is TGTGCCAGCAGCCAAGATTTAGGACTAGCGGGCAATGAGCAGTTCTTC. Translation gives CASSQDLGLAGNEQFF.

The rearrangement uses TRBV20-1 and TRBJ2-6; tentative D call: TRBD2 (6 bases). V lost 0 bases and J 8 bases, leaving 17 bases between the germline ends. The CDR3 is made up of 16 amino acids. Germline assignment: CDR1 DFQATT and CDR2 SNEGSKA (reference sequence). CDR3 region: CSARDQSRDSTNVLTF. The CDR3 bases are TGCAGTGCTAGAGATCAGTCCCGGGACTCAACCAACGTCCTGACTTTC.

The chain uses TRBV20-1 and TRBJ1-2; 7 bases map to TRBD1. Germline trimming cut 6 bases from V and 6 bases from J; bases unmatched to any gene: 13. This CDR3 region has 14 residues. Germline values: CDR1 DFQATT, CDR2 SNEGSKA (reference sequence). For the CDR3, the DNA is TGCAGTGCCTACCACAGGGGCTTTCGCGATGGCTACACCTTC. It is translated as CSAYHRGFRDGYTF.

This clonotype appeared a few times. Sequence at one end of the junction differs from germline and may be a read error. The chain has TRBV12-3 or TRBV12-4 and TRBJ2-4; D is possibly TRBD1 (6 bases). The CDR3 consists of 18 residues. DNA for the CDR3: TGTGCCAGCAGTACAACAACAGGGAACCAGTTAGCCAAAAAAATTCAGTACTTC. Translated, it gives CASSTTTGNQLAKKIQYF.

This clonotype was seen a handful of times. Here the CDR3 reads CSARSFEGLSNQPQHF. The CDR3 nucleotides read TGCAGTGCTAGAAGCTTCGAGGGGCTTAGCAATCAGCCCCAGCATTTT. This rearrangement joins TRBV20-1 to TRBJ1-5; D is perhaps TRBD1 (5 bases). With 2 bases removed from V and 0 bases from J, the gap between germline ends came to 14 bases. The germline V gene has CDR1 DFQATT and CDR2 SNEGSKA (reference sequence). The CDR3 length is 16 residues.

This clonotype was picked up a small number of times. The chain couples TRBV5-6 to TRBJ2-2; D unclear. The CDR3 is 14 amino acids. The germline V and J ends were trimmed by 0 bases and 2 bases, with 5 bases remaining between them. Germline V gives CDR1 SGHDT, CDR2 YYEEEE. Here the CDR3 reads CASSLARNTGELFF. The CDR3 DNA reads TGTGCCAGCAGCTTGGCTAGAAACACCGGGGAGCTGTTTTTT.

The CDR3 coding sequence is TGTGCCAGCAGTCCCCGACAAGGAGGTTTAAACACCATATATTTT. Amino acids: CASSPRQGGLNTIYF. The rearrangement uses TRBV12-3 or TRBV12-4 and TRBJ1-3; D gene unclear. CDR3 length equals 15 residues. V lost 5 bases and J lost 6, with 17 bases in between.

The chain is built from TRBV7-9 and TRBJ1-4, with 8 bases matching TRBD1. V lost 5 bases, J lost 3 bases, and 8 bases stayed unmatched. CDR3 length: 16 amino acids. CDR1 is SEHNR and CDR2 is FQNEAQ in the germline V gene (reference sequence). This CDR3 is CASSPGQEGANEKLFF. The CDR3 DNA follows: TGTGCCAGCAGCCCGGGACAGGAAGGCGCTAATGAAAAACTGTTTTTT.

This clonotype showed up just a few times. This sequence joins TRBV5-6 and TRBJ2-5; D is ambiguous. Germline CDR1 and CDR2: SGHDT and YYEEEE. The CDR3 runs 19 residues. Trimming shortened V by 0 bases and J by 4 bases, and 25 bases separated the two germline ends. Here the CDR3 DNA reads TGTGCCAGCAGCTTGGTTCGTAGTATATTCCTAGGGTTAAGAGAGACCCAGTACTTC. This gives the protein CASSLVRSIFLGLRETQYF.

This clonotype was counted between two and nine times. This chain connects TRBV2 to TRBJ2-3; 13 bases are shared with TRBD2. J lost 3 bases, V lost 2 bases, and 5 bases had no gene match. Germline assignment: CDR1 SNHLY and CDR2 FYNNEI. There are 17 residues in the CDR3. The DNA of the CDR3 is TGTGCCAGCAGTGAAAGGGGGACTAGCGGGAAGACAGATACGCAGTATTTT. This sequence encodes CASSERGTSGKTDTQYF.

This clonotype was counted between two and nine times. The CDR3: CATSDHSLGPTREQFF. In DNA, the CDR3 is TGTGCCACCAGTGACCACTCCCTGGGTCCTACACGAGAGCAGTTCTTC. This chain links TRBV24-1 with TRBJ2-1; no clear D gene. This CDR3 has 16 residues. V gave up 4 bases and J gave up 10 bases, with 22 bases separating them. In germline, CDR1 is KGHDR, CDR2 SFDVKD.

The chain joins TRBV11-2 to TRBJ2-1, with TRBD2 matching over 15 bases. Germline CDR1 SGHAT, CDR2 FQNNGV. The V segment lost 1 base and the J segment 9 bases; nucleotides outside the gene matches: 1. The CDR3 has 15 amino acids. This chain's CDR3 is CASSLAGLAGGEQFF. The CDR3 nucleotides read TGTGCCAGCAGCTTAGCGGGACTAGCGGGAGGTGAGCAGTTCTTC.

The rearrangement links TRBV7-9 to TRBJ2-5, with 10 bases identical to TRBD1. Germline CDR1 is SEHNR and CDR2 is FQNEAQ (reference sequence). The CDR3 has 13 amino acids. After removal of 6 bases from V and 4 bases from J, the junction contained 2 bases not matched to a gene. The CDR3 nucleotides read TGTGCCAGCAGATGGACAGGGGGAGAGACCCAGTACTTC. Translated, it gives CASRWTGGETQYF.

This clonotype was recorded at least ten times. The chain uses TRBV12-3 or TRBV12-4 and TRBJ2-1; TRBD1 aligns across 7 bases. The CDR3 covers 14 residues. V lost 7 bases and J lost 3; bases outside the gene matches: 6. Here the CDR3 reads CASNPGGLYNEQFF. Written as DNA, the CDR3 is TGTGCCAGCAACCCAGGGGGTCTCTACAATGAGCAGTTCTTC.

This clonotype was counted between two and nine times. The rearrangement uses TRBV20-1 and TRBJ2-3; perhaps TRBD2 as D (5 bases). CDR3 length: 15 residues. V lost 5 bases, J lost 0 bases, and 15 bases lay in between. Germline V gene sequence: CDR1 DFQATT, CDR2 SNEGSKA (reference sequence). This CDR3 reads CSAYGLVWSTDTQYF. CDR3 sequence (DNA): TGCAGTGCTTATGGACTCGTATGGAGCACAGATACGCAGTATTTT.

This clonotype has a count of ten or more. CDR3 region: CSATDGLSYNSPLHF. The CDR3 DNA is TGCAGCGCTACAGACGGTCTCTCCTATAATTCACCCCTCCACTTT. The chain recombines TRBV29-1 with TRBJ1-6; unclear D gene. From germline, CDR1 is SQVTM and CDR2 ANQGSEA. The CDR3 has 15 amino acids. The V and J ends lost 7 bases and 0 bases respectively, with 13 bases between them.